Listed below are T cell receptor beta chains from one sample, sequenced in a study of control samples from healthy donors and cancer patients. Produced via immunoSEQ multiplex PCR; TCRdb's table is partial and in-frame only. Among 150,000 to 200,000 clones, around nine tenths were seen once, and the ten largest hold roughly 1.5%. Material: blood. The receptors shown here come from a man under 40 in good health. The CDR3 runs from the conserved cysteine through the conserved F or W. Fields, in order: D gene, clone size, J gene, V gene, CDR3 protein, CDR3 DNA. A D gene is named only where the DNA matches it firmly. Size values are once, few and many counts, or a class for expanded clones, and some rows have none.

D gene: .; clone size: .; J gene: TRBJ2-4; V gene: TRBV24-1; CDR3 protein: CATSDLRDMVAKNIQYF; CDR3 DNA: TGTGCCACCAGTGATTTACGGGACATGGTAGCCAAAAACATTCAGTACTTC
D gene: .; clone size: .; J gene: TRBJ2-2; V gene: TRBV24-1; CDR3 protein: CATSEQNTGELFF; CDR3 DNA: TGTGCCACCAGTGAACAGAACACCGGGGAGCTGTTTTTT
D gene: .; clone size: .; J gene: TRBJ1-6; V gene: TRBV28; CDR3 protein: CASRVSQNSPLHF; CDR3 DNA: TGTGCCAGCAGGGTTTCTCAGAATTCACCCCTCCACTTT
D gene: .; clone size: .; J gene: TRBJ2-7; V gene: TRBV12-3/TRBV12-4; CDR3 protein: CASSLSRGEQYF; CDR3 DNA: TGTGCCAGCAGTTTATCTAGGGGGGAGCAGTACTTC
D gene: .; clone size: .; J gene: TRBJ2-6; V gene: TRBV12-3/TRBV12-4; CDR3 protein: CASRFSGANVLTF; CDR3 DNA: TGTGCCAGCAGGTTCTCTGGGGCCAACGTCCTGACTTTC
D gene: .; clone size: .; J gene: TRBJ2-4; V gene: TRBV7-9; CDR3 protein: CASSLAAGKNIQYF; CDR3 DNA: TGTGCCAGCAGCTTAGCGGCCGGCAAAAACATTCAGTACTTC
D gene: .; clone size: .; J gene: TRBJ1-5; V gene: TRBV14; CDR3 protein: CASSHRGINQPQHF; CDR3 DNA: TGTGCCAGCAGCCATCGAGGGATCAATCAGCCCCAGCATTTT
D gene: TRBD1; clone size: .; J gene: TRBJ1-3; V gene: TRBV28; CDR3 protein: CATLSPGGSGNTIYF; CDR3 DNA: TGTGCCACCCTCTCCCCAGGGGGCTCTGGAAACACCATATATTTT
D gene: TRBD1; clone size: .; J gene: TRBJ1-2; V gene: TRBV5-4; CDR3 protein: CASSLAGTGLVGYTF; CDR3 DNA: TGTGCCAGCAGCTTGGCGGGGACAGGGTTAGTTGGCTACACCTTC
D gene: .; clone size: .; J gene: TRBJ1-3; V gene: TRBV30; CDR3 protein: CACAPGRGSGNTIYF; CDR3 DNA: TGTGCCTGCGCCCCGGGCAGGGGTTCTGGAAACACCATATATTTT
D gene: .; clone size: .; J gene: TRBJ2-5; V gene: TRBV2; CDR3 protein: CASSGTRGAKTQYF; CDR3 DNA: TGTGCCAGCAGTGGTACCAGGGGAGCGAAGACCCAGTACTTC
D gene: .; clone size: .; J gene: TRBJ1-4; V gene: TRBV10-3; CDR3 protein: CAAGRGEKLFF; CDR3 DNA: TGTGCCGCAGGGCGGGGTGAAAAACTGTTTTTT
D gene: .; clone size: few; J gene: TRBJ2-7; V gene: TRBV7-9; CDR3 protein: CASSLKAYEQYF; CDR3 DNA: TGTGCCAGCAGCTTAAAAGCCTACGAGCAGTACTTC
D gene: .; clone size: .; J gene: TRBJ1-6; V gene: TRBV5-6; CDR3 protein: CASSPRLGNSPLHF; CDR3 DNA: TGTGCCAGCAGCCCCAGACTGGGGAATTCACCCCTCCACTTT
D gene: .; clone size: .; J gene: TRBJ2-7; V gene: TRBV5-4; CDR3 protein: CASSPEPRYEQYF; CDR3 DNA: TGTGCCAGCAGCCCGGAGCCCCGCTACGAGCAGTACTTC
D gene: TRBD2; clone size: few; J gene: TRBJ2-5; V gene: TRBV14; CDR3 protein: CASSQGLAGVETQYF; CDR3 DNA: TGTGCCAGCAGCCAAGGACTAGCGGGGGTAGAGACCCAGTACTTC
D gene: TRBD1; clone size: .; J gene: TRBJ1-1; V gene: TRBV7-3; CDR3 protein: CASSVDSGTGTEAFF; CDR3 DNA: TGTGCCAGCAGCGTCGACTCCGGGACAGGCACTGAAGCCTTCTTT
D gene: .; clone size: .; J gene: TRBJ1-2; V gene: TRBV6-5; CDR3 protein: CASSRTRRDGYTF; CDR3 DNA: TGTGCCAGCAGTAGGACCCGCCGCGATGGCTACACCTTC
D gene: .; clone size: .; J gene: TRBJ1-3; V gene: TRBV6-5; CDR3 protein: CASSTGKGNTIYF; CDR3 DNA: TGTGCCAGCAGTACAGGGAAAGGAAACACCATATATTTT
D gene: .; clone size: .; J gene: TRBJ1-1; V gene: TRBV2; CDR3 protein: CASILRGGTEAFF; CDR3 DNA: TGTGCCAGCATACTCAGGGGTGGGACTGAAGCTTTCTTT
D gene: .; clone size: .; J gene: TRBJ1-5; V gene: TRBV28; CDR3 protein: CASSFRSGWGNQPQHF; CDR3 DNA: TGTGCCAGCAGTTTCAGATCGGGGTGGGGCAATCAGCCCCAGCATTTT
D gene: TRBD1; clone size: .; J gene: TRBJ1-2; V gene: TRBV19; CDR3 protein: CASTPGTENYGYTF; CDR3 DNA: TGTGCCAGTACACCAGGGACAGAAAACTATGGCTACACCTTC
D gene: .; clone size: .; J gene: TRBJ1-2; V gene: TRBV5-1; CDR3 protein: CASSLYGVNGYTF; CDR3 DNA: TGCGCCAGCAGCTTGTATGGGGTGAATGGCTACACCTTC
D gene: .; clone size: .; J gene: TRBJ1-1; V gene: TRBV12-3/TRBV12-4; CDR3 protein: CASSLGTTNEAFF; CDR3 DNA: TGTGCCAGCAGTTTAGGGACAACCAATGAAGCTTTCTTT
D gene: TRBD1; clone size: .; J gene: TRBJ1-1; V gene: TRBV30; CDR3 protein: CALRGQVNTEAFF; CDR3 DNA: TGTGCTCTCCGCGGACAGGTCAACACTGAAGCTTTCTTT
D gene: TRBD2; clone size: .; J gene: TRBJ2-1; V gene: TRBV7-9; CDR3 protein: CASSTRGGDYNEQFF; CDR3 DNA: TGTGCCAGCAGTACCCGGGGGGGAGACTACAATGAGCAGTTCTTC
D gene: TRBD2; clone size: .; J gene: TRBJ2-3; V gene: TRBV24-1; CDR3 protein: CATSDRCLAGGPDTQYF; CDR3 DNA: TGTGCCACCAGTGACCGTTGTCTAGCGGGGGGCCCGGATACGCAGTATTTT
D gene: .; clone size: .; J gene: TRBJ2-7; V gene: TRBV12-3/TRBV12-4; CDR3 protein: CASSITYEQYF; CDR3 DNA: TGTGCCAGCAGTATAACCTACGAGCAGTACTTC
D gene: .; clone size: .; J gene: TRBJ1-2; V gene: TRBV14; CDR3 protein: CASSQDSGPNYGYTF; CDR3 DNA: TGTGCCAGCAGCCAAGATTCCGGTCCTAACTATGGCTACACCTTC
D gene: .; clone size: .; J gene: TRBJ2-3; V gene: TRBV18; CDR3 protein: CASSPRATGHGTDTQYF; CDR3 DNA: TGTGCCAGCTCACCAAGAGCGACAGGACATGGCACAGATACGCAGTATTTT
D gene: .; clone size: .; J gene: TRBJ1-1; V gene: TRBV9; CDR3 protein: CASSPSGVNTEAFF; CDR3 DNA: TGTGCCAGCAGTCCCTCGGGGGTGAACACTGAAGCTTTCTTT
D gene: .; clone size: .; J gene: TRBJ2-2; V gene: TRBV13; CDR3 protein: CASSEQGTGELFF; CDR3 DNA: TGTGCCAGCAGCGAACAGGGCACCGGGGAGCTGTTTTTT
D gene: .; clone size: .; J gene: TRBJ2-7; V gene: TRBV4-2; CDR3 protein: CASSPSEGTYEQYF; CDR3 DNA: TGTGCCAGCAGCCCGTCCGAAGGGACTTACGAGCAGTACTTC
D gene: .; clone size: .; J gene: TRBJ2-1; V gene: TRBV5-3; CDR3 protein: CARSLAPGSSYNEQFF; CDR3 DNA: TGTGCCAGAAGCCTAGCACCGGGGAGCTCCTACAATGAGCAGTTCTTC
D gene: .; clone size: .; J gene: TRBJ1-1; V gene: TRBV18; CDR3 protein: CASSPGYGQNTEAFF; CDR3 DNA: TGTGCCAGCTCACCCGGATACGGTCAGAACACTGAAGCTTTCTTT
D gene: .; clone size: .; J gene: TRBJ2-7; V gene: TRBV7-9; CDR3 protein: CASSPSSGEQYF; CDR3 DNA: TGTGCCAGCAGCCCATCGTCCGGCGAGCAGTACTTC
D gene: TRBD1; clone size: .; J gene: TRBJ1-1; V gene: TRBV6-5; CDR3 protein: CASSILTGGTEAFF; CDR3 DNA: TGTGCCAGCAGTATTCTTACAGGGGGCACTGAAGCTTTCTTT
D gene: .; clone size: once; J gene: TRBJ2-2; V gene: TRBV27; CDR3 protein: CASRNLGGHTGELFF; CDR3 DNA: TGTGCCAGCAGAAATTTAGGGGGGCACACCGGGGAGCTGTTTTTT
D gene: .; clone size: few; J gene: TRBJ2-7; V gene: TRBV10-1; CDR3 protein: CASSESSSVLYEQYF; CDR3 DNA: TGCGCCAGCAGTGAGTCAAGCTCAGTTCTCTACGAGCAGTACTTC